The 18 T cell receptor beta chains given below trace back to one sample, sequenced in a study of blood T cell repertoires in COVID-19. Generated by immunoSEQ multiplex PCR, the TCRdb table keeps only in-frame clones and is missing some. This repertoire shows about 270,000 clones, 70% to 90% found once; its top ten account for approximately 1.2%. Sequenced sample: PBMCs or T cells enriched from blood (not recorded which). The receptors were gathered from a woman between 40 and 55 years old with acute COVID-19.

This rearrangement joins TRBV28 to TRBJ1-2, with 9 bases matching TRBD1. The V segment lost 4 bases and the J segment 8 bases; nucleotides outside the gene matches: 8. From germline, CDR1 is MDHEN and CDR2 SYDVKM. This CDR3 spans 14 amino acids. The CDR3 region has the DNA TGTGCCAGCAGTTCCGGACAGGGGCCGGAAGGCTACACCTTC. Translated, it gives CASSSGQGPEGYTF.

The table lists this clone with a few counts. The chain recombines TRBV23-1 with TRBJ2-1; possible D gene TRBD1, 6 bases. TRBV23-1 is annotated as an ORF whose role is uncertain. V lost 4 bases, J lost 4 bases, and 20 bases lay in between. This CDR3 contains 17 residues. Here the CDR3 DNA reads TGCGCCAGCAGTCGGGGCAGGGGCTCAATCGGATACAATGAGCAGTTCTTC. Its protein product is CASSRGRGSIGYNEQFF.

The DNA of the CDR3 is TGTGCCAGCAGCGTTGGCGGGAGTCCCGCAGATACGCAGTATTTT. Translating gives CASSVGGSPADTQYF. The chain combines TRBV9 with TRBJ2-3; 7 nucleotides line up with TRBD2. The V gene end was trimmed by 2 bases and the J gene end by 4 bases; junction bases not matched to a gene: 7. Germline CDR1 SGDLS, CDR2 YYNGEE. There are 15 residues in the CDR3.

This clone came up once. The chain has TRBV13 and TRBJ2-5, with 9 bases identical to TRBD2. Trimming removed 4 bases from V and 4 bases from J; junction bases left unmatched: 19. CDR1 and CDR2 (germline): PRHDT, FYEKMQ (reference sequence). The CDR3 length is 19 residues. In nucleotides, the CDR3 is TGTGCCAGCAGCTCAACCGAGAACGATAGCGGGAGTCCCCCAGAGACCCAGTACTTC. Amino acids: CASSSTENDSGSPPETQYF.

The CDR3: CASSTGTGNTIYF. In DNA, the CDR3 is TGTGCCAGCAGTACAGGGACTGGAAACACCATATATTTT. V is TRBV12-3 or TRBV12-4 and J is TRBJ1-3, with D perhaps TRBD1 (6 bases). Trimming pared 5 bases from V and 2 bases from J, leaving 7 bases between. The CDR3 consists of 13 residues.

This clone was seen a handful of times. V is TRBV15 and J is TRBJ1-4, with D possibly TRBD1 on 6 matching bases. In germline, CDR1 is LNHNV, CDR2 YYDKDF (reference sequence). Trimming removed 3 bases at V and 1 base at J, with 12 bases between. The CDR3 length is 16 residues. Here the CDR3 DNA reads TGTGCCACCAGCAGGGACAGTGGTGGAACTAATGAAAAACTGTTTTTT. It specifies CATSRDSGGTNEKLFF.

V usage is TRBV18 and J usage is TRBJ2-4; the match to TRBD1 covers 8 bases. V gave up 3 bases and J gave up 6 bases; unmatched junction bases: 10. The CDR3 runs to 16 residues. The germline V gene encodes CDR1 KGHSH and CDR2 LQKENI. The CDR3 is CASSPPGTGEGNIQYF. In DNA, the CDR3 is TGTGCCAGCTCACCCCCCGGGACAGGCGAGGGAAACATTCAGTACTTC.

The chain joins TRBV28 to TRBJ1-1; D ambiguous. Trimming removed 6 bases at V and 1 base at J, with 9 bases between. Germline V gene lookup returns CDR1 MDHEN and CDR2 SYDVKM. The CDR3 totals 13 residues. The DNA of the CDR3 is TGTGCCAGCAGGGTAGTACGGAACACTGAAGCTTTCTTT. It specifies CASRVVRNTEAFF.

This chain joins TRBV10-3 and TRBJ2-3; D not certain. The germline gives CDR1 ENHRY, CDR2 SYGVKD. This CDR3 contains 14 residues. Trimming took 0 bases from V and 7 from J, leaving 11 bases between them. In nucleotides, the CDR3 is TGTGCCATCAGTGAGTCGTTTAGCTCAAATACGCAGTATTTT. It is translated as CAISESFSSNTQYF.

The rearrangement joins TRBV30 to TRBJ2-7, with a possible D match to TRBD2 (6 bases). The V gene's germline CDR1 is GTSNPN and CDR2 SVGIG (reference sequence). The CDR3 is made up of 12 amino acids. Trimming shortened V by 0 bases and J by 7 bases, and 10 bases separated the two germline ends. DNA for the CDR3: TGTGCCTGGAGTGTACAAGGGAGGGAGCAGTACTTC. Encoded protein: CAWSVQGREQYF.

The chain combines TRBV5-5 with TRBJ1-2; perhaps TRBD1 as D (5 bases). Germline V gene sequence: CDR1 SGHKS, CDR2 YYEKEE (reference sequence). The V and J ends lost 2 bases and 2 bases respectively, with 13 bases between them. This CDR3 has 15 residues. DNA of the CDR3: TGTGCCAGCAGCTTCCAGGGCCCCCAGAACTATGGCTACACCTTC. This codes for CASSFQGPQNYGYTF. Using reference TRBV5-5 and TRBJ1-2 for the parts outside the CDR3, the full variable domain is DAGVTQSPTHLIKTRGQQVTLRCSPISGHKSVSWYQQVLGQGPQFIFQYYEKEERGRGNFPDRFSARQFPNYSSELNVNALLLGDSALYLCASSFQGPQNYGYTFGSGTRLTVV.

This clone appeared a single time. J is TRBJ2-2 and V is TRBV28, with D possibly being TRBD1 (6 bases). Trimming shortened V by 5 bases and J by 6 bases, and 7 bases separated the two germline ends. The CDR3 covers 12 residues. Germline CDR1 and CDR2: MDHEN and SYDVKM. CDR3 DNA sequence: TGTGCCAGCAGTCGGACAGCCGGGGAGCTGTTTTTT. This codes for CASSRTAGELFF.

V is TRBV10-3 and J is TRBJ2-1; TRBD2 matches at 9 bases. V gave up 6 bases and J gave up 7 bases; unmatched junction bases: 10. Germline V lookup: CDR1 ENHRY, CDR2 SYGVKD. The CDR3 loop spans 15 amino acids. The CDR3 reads CAIRATSGRRNEQFF. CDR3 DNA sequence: TGTGCCATCAGAGCGACTAGCGGAAGGAGGAATGAGCAGTTCTTC.

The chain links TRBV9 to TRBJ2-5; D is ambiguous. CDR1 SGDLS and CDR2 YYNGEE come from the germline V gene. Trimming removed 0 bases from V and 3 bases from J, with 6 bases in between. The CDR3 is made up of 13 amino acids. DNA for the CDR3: TGTGCCAGCAGCGTAGGCGAGGAAGAGACCCAGTACTTC. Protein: CASSVGEEETQYF.

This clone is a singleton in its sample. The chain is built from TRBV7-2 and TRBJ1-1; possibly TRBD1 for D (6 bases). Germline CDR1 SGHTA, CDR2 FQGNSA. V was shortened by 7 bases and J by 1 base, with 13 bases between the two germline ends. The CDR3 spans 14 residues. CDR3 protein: CASTPGQQNTEAFF. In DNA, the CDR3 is TGTGCCAGCACCCCGGGACAACAGAACACTGAAGCTTTCTTT.

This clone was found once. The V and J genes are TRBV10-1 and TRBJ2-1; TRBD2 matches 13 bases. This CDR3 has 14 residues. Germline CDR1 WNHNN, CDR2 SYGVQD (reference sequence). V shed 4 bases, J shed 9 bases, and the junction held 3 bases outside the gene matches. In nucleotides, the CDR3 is TGCGCCAGCAGTGCCGGGACTAGCGGGATTGAGCAGTTCTTC. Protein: CASSAGTSGIEQFF.

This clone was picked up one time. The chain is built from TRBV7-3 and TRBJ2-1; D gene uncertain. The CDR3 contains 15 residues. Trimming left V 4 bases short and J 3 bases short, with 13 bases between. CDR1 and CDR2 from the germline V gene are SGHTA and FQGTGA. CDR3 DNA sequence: TGTGCCAGCAGCTCCTATAGTGGGCACTACAATGAGCAGTTCTTC. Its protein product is CASSSYSGHYNEQFF.

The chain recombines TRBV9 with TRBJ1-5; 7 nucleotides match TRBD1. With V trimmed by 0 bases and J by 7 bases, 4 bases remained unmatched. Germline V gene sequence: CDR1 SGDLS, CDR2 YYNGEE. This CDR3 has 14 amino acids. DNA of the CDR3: TGTGCCAGCAGCGTAGAAGGGGGCGGGCAGCCCCAGCATTTT. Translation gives CASSVEGGGQPQHF. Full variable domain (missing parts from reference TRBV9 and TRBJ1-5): DSGVTQTPKHLITATGQRVTLRCSPRSGDLSVYWYQQSLDQGLQFLIQYYNGEERAKGNILERFSAQQFPDLHSELNLSSLELGDSALYFCASSVEGGGQPQHFGDGTRLSIL.